This TCR beta chain comes out of a study of blood T cell repertoires in COVID-19. Background on the study: The analysed material was cDNA or gDNA that came from T cells, B-cell-depleted T cells, or PBMCs.

Only in-frame clones appear in the TCRdb table, and some are missing; sequencing was by immunoSEQ multiplex PCR. Of nearly 55,000 clones in the sample, 86% were seen once. The CDR3 has 14 residues. Germline CDR1 GTSNPN, CDR2 SVGIG (reference sequence). V gave up 2 bases and J gave up 4 bases; unmatched junction bases: 4. This clone was counted a single time. Source material: peripheral blood. The sequence derives from a man aged 70-80 years with active COVID-19. This chain joins TRBV30 and TRBJ1-3; 8 positions agree with TRBD1. DNA of the CDR3: TGTGCCTGGAGTCGGACAGGGAAGGGAAACACCATATATTTT. Protein: CAWSRTGKGNTIYF.